These 19 T cell receptor beta chains were sequenced from one sample in a study of T-cell memory formation after mild COVID-19. TCRdb passed the 5' RACE reads through MiXCR, listing each CDR3 protein once. The table includes just under 550,000 distinct CDR3 sequences, about a fifth detected once. The sequencing sample was made of PBMCs or a T cell subset sorted from them (not recorded which). The source of these receptors is an adult woman who had mild COVID-19 (a few samples of this study predate the infection). Cell type and time point are not known.

The V and J genes are TRBV4-1 and TRBJ1-4, with D maybe TRBD1 (5 bases). Germline V gene data show CDR1 as MGHRA and CDR2 as YSYEKL. CDR3 length: 18 residues. V shed 2 bases and J shed 0 bases, with 16 bases lying between them. The CDR3 sequence is CASSQSVAGIATNEKLFF. CDR3 in DNA: TGCGCCAGCAGCCAATCTGTTGCAGGGATCGCAACTAATGAAAAACTGTTTTTT.

The rearrangement links TRBV12-3 or TRBV12-4 to TRBJ1-1; 7 bases fit TRBD1. Losses at the gene ends were 1 base for V and 0 bases for J; bases not matched to a gene: 11. The CDR3 is made up of 18 amino acids. DNA of the CDR3: TGTGCCAGCAGTTTAGGCAGAAACAGGGGAATCATGAACACTGAAGCTTTCTTT. Protein sequence: CASSLGRNRGIMNTEAFF.

The chain links TRBV5-1 to TRBJ1-1; D possibly corresponds to TRBD1 (6 bases). The CDR3 length is 14 residues. Germline CDR1 is SGHRS and CDR2 is YFSETQ. Trimming removed 4 bases from V and 8 bases from J, with 18 bases in between. CDR3: CASSLDTGRPEAFF. The CDR3 DNA reads TGCGCCAGCAGCCTGGACACAGGGAGGCCGGAAGCTTTCTTT. Combining the CDR3 with reference TRBV5-1 and TRBJ1-1 gives the whole variable domain KAGVTQTPRYLIKTRGQQVTLSCSPISGHRSVSWYQQTPGQGLQFLFEYFSETQRNKGNFPGRFSGRQFSNSRSEMNVSTLELGDSALYLCASSLDTGRPEAFFGQGTRLTVV.

The genes are TRBV4-3 and TRBJ2-7, with 8 bases lining up with TRBD1. Per the germline V gene, CDR1 is LGHNA and CDR2 is YSLEER. The CDR3 loop spans 16 amino acids. After removal of 0 bases from V and 4 bases from J, the junction contained 8 bases not matched to a gene. The CDR3 DNA follows: TGCGCCAGCAGCCAAGATTTCAGGGGGCATCAATACGAGCAGTACTTC. Protein product: CASSQDFRGHQYEQYF.

J is TRBJ2-3 and V is TRBV5-5, with 9 bases fitting TRBD1. The CDR3 runs 13 residues. Germline trimming cut 4 bases from V and 5 bases from J; bases unmatched to any gene: 2. The V gene's germline CDR1 is SGHKS and CDR2 YYEKEE (reference sequence). The chain's CDR3 is CASSHRGQDTQYF. DNA for the CDR3: TGTGCCAGCAGCCACAGGGGGCAAGATACGCAGTATTTT.

This clonotype has a handful of counts. The chain combines TRBV7-8 with TRBJ2-7; possible D gene TRBD2, 5 bases. The CDR3 totals 14 residues. Trimming cost V 1 base and J 3 bases, with 10 bases left between them. Germline V gene data show CDR1 as SGHVS and CDR2 as FQNEAQ. CDR3 nucleotides: TGTGCCAGCAGCTTAGATACGGGATTCTACGAGCAGTACTTC. It is translated as CASSLDTGFYEQYF.

The CDR3 protein is CASSIVSTQETQYF. The DNA of the CDR3 is TGTGCCAGTAGTATAGTCAGTACTCAAGAGACCCAGTACTTC. The chain links TRBV19 to TRBJ2-5, with D uncertain. The germline CDR1 and CDR2 sequences are LNHDA and SQIVND (reference sequence). CDR3 length: 14 residues. V was trimmed by 1 base and J by 2 bases, leaving 8 bases between them.

The V gene is TRBV2, the J gene TRBJ2-3; tentatively, D is TRBD1 (6 bases). Trimming pared 11 bases from V and 2 bases from J, leaving 17 bases between. The CDR3 runs to 14 residues. Germline V gene data show CDR1 as SNHLY and CDR2 as FYNNEI. The CDR3 DNA reads TGTGCCGGTCACCGGGACACTTACACAGATACGCAGTATTTT. This codes for CAGHRDTYTDTQYF.

This clonotype has ten or more counts. The chain carries TRBV14 and TRBJ2-3, with D uncertain. In germline, CDR1 is SGHDN, CDR2 FVKESK. The CDR3 is 17 residues long. V lost 5 bases to trimming and J lost 8 bases, with 26 bases between them. This CDR3 reads CASSSSRVAVDSGTQYF. The CDR3 DNA is TGTGCCAGCAGCTCGTCCCGGGTCGCGGTCGACTCTGGTACGCAGTATTTT.

The chain is built from TRBV3-1 and TRBJ1-2; TRBD1 matches 7 bases. The ends lost 1 base at V and 8 bases at J; junction bases unmatched: 1. Germline CDR1 LGHDT, CDR2 YNNKEL (reference sequence). The CDR3 contains 12 residues. CDR3 nucleotide sequence: TGTGCCAGCAGCCAAGCGGACAGGGGCTACACCTTC. This codes for CASSQADRGYTF.

The chain is built from TRBV11-1 and TRBJ1-1; D is unresolved. The CDR3 is 13 residues long. V dropped 8 bases and J dropped 0 bases, with 10 bases sitting between them. The germline gives CDR1 SGHAT, CDR2 FQDESV (reference sequence). CDR3 DNA: TGTGCCAGCGGCCGGTCGATGAACACTGAAGCTTTCTTT. This gives the protein CASGRSMNTEAFF.

The gene calls are TRBV24-1 and TRBJ1-5; TRBD1 agrees at 8 bases. This CDR3 is built from 13 residues. The V gene's germline CDR1 is KGHDR and CDR2 SFDVKD. The V segment lost 6 bases and the J segment 4 bases; nucleotides outside the gene matches: 1. CDR3 DNA: TGTGCCACCAGTAGACAGGGGAATCAGCCCCAGCATTTT. This codes for CATSRQGNQPQHF.

This clonotype appeared a few times. This rearrangement joins TRBV4-1 to TRBJ1-1; D gene unclear. The CDR3 totals 13 residues. Trimming cost V 2 bases and J 2 bases, with 6 bases left between them. The V gene's germline CDR1 is MGHRA and CDR2 YSYEKL. CDR3 coding DNA: TGCGCCAGCAGCCAAAACGCAAACACTGAAGCTTTCTTT. Its protein is CASSQNANTEAFF.

This clonotype was seen more than once but under ten times. CDR3 nucleotide sequence: TGTGCCAGCAGCTTAGCGCGAAATCCCGGGGAGCTGTTTTTT. It is translated as CASSLARNPGELFF. V usage is TRBV7-9 and J usage is TRBJ2-2; D uncertain. CDR1 is SEHNR and CDR2 is FQNEAQ in the germline V gene (reference sequence). Trimming stripped 0 bases from V and 6 bases from J, with 8 bases between. There are 14 residues in the CDR3.

The rearrangement links TRBV12-3 or TRBV12-4 to TRBJ2-7; D is ambiguous. The CDR3 length is 13 residues. The V gene lost 3 bases and the J gene lost 7 bases, with 13 bases spanning the gap. As DNA, the CDR3 is TGTGCCAGCAGTTTCGGGCAGAGTGGGGAGCAGTACTTC. This translates into CASSFGQSGEQYF.

The rearrangement uses TRBV2 and TRBJ2-1; TRBD2 might be the D (6 bases). Germline CDR1 is SNHLY and CDR2 is FYNNEI. This CDR3 has 15 amino acids. Trimming stripped 2 bases from V and 1 base from J, with 9 bases between. The CDR3 protein is CASSELASSYNEQFF. The DNA for the CDR3 is TGTGCCAGCAGTGAACTAGCGTCGTCCTACAATGAGCAGTTCTTC.

J is TRBJ1-4 and V is TRBV7-9; no clear D. The CDR3 length is 15 residues. Trimming removed 3 bases at V and 2 bases at J, with 10 bases between. CDR1 SEHNR and CDR2 FQNEAQ come from the germline V gene (reference sequence). The CDR3 sequence: CASSFGGSTNEKLFF. The CDR3 DNA reads TGTGCCAGCAGCTTTGGTGGATCCACTAATGAAAAACTGTTTTTT.

This clonotype occurred a few times. The V gene is TRBV29-1, the J gene TRBJ2-3, with D tentatively TRBD2 (6 bases). The CDR3 length is 13 residues. Trimming took off 3 bases at V and 3 bases at J, with 10 bases between the two ends. CDR1 and CDR2 (germline): SQVTM, ANQGSEA. The CDR3 reads CSVETGVTDTQYF. CDR3 bases: TGCAGCGTTGAGACGGGGGTGACAGATACGCAGTATTTT.

This clonotype came up a few times. The chain couples TRBV20-1 to TRBJ2-2, with D tentatively TRBD2 (6 bases). This CDR3 comprises 15 residues. V lost 1 base and J lost 2, with 11 bases in between. Germline V gives CDR1 DFQATT, CDR2 SNEGSKA (reference sequence). As DNA, the CDR3 is TGCAGTGCTAGAGCCTCACTAGCAAACACCGGGGAGCTGTTTTTT. Encoded protein: CSARASLANTGELFF.